This passage covers 3 T cell receptor beta chains from one sample sequenced in a study of early T cells in non-severe SARS-CoV-2 infection. MiXCR was run by TCRdb on the 5' RACE reads, yielding one entry per CDR3 protein. The table records around 77,000 distinct CDR3 sequences, roughly 12% of them present only once. The material was whole blood, obtained at baseline. These receptors all come from an adult who was a healthcare worker with PCR-confirmed SARS-CoV-2 infection or an uninfected control (not recorded which). The donor label of this sample is uncertain.

The chain joins TRBV9 to TRBJ2-5; TRBD2 matches at 10 bases. This CDR3 comprises 15 residues. CDR1 is SGDLS and CDR2 is YYNGEE in the germline V gene. The V gene end was trimmed by 4 bases and the J gene end by 4 bases; junction bases not matched to a gene: 7. CDR3 DNA: TGTGCCAGCAGCCCTCTAGCGGGGGCCCGAGAGACCCAGTACTTC. Translated, it gives CASSPLAGARETQYF. The whole variable domain, filled in from reference TRBV9 and TRBJ2-5, reads DSGVTQTPKHLITATGQRVTLRCSPRSGDLSVYWYQQSLDQGLQFLIQYYNGEERAKGNILERFSAQQFPDLHSELNLSSLELGDSALYFCASSPLAGARETQYFGPGTRLLVL.

This clonotype has only a few counts. The V and J genes are TRBV11-1 and TRBJ2-1; no clear D. CDR3 length equals 16 residues. The germline V gene has CDR1 SGHAT and CDR2 FQDESV (reference sequence). Trimming stripped 1 base from V and 1 base from J, with 11 bases between. CDR3 nucleotide sequence: TGTGCCAGCAGCTTAGTCCGTGGGGATTCCTACAATGAGCAGTTCTTC. Translated, it gives CASSLVRGDSYNEQFF. The full variable domain, its missing parts supplied by reference TRBV11-1 and TRBJ2-1, is EAEVAQSPRYKITEKSQAVAFWCDPISGHATLYWYRQILGQGPELLVQFQDESVVDDSQLPKDRFSAERLKGVDSTLKIQPAELGDSAMYLCASSLVRGDSYNEQFFGPGTRLTVL.

This clonotype occurred a few times. The chain combines TRBV5-5 with TRBJ1-5; the D is unclear. Trimming removed 4 bases from V and 1 base from J, with 12 bases in between. Germline CDR1 and CDR2: SGHKS and YYEKEE (reference sequence). The CDR3 is 15 residues long. CDR3 in DNA: TGTGCCAGCAGCCTTTCGAGCGGGAGCAATCAGCCCCAGCATTTT. Amino acid sequence: CASSLSSGSNQPQHF.